This T cell receptor (beta chain) was observed in a study of pediatric ulcerative colitis. Findings and caveats of the study: Acute severe colitis showed lower rectal diversity from clonal expansions. Substantially fewer templates came from a couple of patients' blood samples.

Sequencing was at survey level. The table came from immunoSEQ multiplex PCR; TCRdb's copy has only in-frame clones and leaves some out. The sample gives about 36,000 clones, about three quarters of which show up once; 0.7% to 0.95% is in the top ten. This clone was found once. Its matching antigen is unknown. Germline V lookup: CDR1 WSHSY, CDR2 SAAADI. Trimming left V 5 bases short and J 7 bases short, with 15 bases between. The CDR3 contains 14 residues. During colonoscopy, one to two rectal pinch biopsies were collected. The sequencing sample was made of gut tissue. The origin of this receptor is a boy aged 10-17 years with moderate ulcerative colitis. V and J are TRBV10-2 and TRBJ2-1, with a weak D call TRBD1 (6 bases). The CDR3, as DNA: TGCGCCAGCAGTAGAACAGGGTTGTGGAATGAGCAGTTCTTC. Amino acid sequence: CASSRTGLWNEQFF.